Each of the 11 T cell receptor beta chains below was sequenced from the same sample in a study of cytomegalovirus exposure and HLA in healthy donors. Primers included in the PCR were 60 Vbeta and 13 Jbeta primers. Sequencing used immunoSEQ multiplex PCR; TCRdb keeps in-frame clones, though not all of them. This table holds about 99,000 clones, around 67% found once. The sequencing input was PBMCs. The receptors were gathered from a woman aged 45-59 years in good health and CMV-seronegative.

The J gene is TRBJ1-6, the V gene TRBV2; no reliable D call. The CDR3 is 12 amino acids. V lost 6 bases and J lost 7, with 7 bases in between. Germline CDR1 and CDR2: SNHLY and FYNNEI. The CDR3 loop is CASSLENSPLHF. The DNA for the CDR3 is TGTGCCAGCAGCCTAGAAAATTCACCCCTCCACTTT.

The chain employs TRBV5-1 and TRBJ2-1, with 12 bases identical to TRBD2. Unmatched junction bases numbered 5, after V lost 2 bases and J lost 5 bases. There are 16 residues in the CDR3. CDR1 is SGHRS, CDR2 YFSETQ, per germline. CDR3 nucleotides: TGCGCCAGCAGCTTTGGGGGACTAGCGGGCGACAATGAGCAGTTCTTC. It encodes CASSFGGLAGDNEQFF. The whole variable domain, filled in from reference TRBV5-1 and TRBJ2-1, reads KAGVTQTPRYLIKTRGQQVTLSCSPISGHRSVSWYQQTPGQGLQFLFEYFSETQRNKGNFPGRFSGRQFSNSRSEMNVSTLELGDSALYLCASSFGGLAGDNEQFFGPGTRLTVL.

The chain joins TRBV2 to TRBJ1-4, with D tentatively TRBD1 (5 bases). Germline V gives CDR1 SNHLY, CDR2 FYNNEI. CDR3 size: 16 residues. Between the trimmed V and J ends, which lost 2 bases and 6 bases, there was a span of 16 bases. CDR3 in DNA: TGTGCCAGCAGTGAAACCGGCGGGGCTTTTTATGAAAAACTGTTTTTT. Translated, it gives CASSETGGAFYEKLFF.

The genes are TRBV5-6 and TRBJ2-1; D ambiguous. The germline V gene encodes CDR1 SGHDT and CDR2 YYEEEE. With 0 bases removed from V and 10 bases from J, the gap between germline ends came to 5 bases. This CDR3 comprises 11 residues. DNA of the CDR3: TGTGCCAGCAGCTTGGCTCGGGAGCAGTTCTTC. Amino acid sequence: CASSLAREQFF.

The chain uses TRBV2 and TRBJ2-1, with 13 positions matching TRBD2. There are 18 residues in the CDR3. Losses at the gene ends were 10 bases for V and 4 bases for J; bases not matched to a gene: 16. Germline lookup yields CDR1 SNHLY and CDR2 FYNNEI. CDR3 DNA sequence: TGTGCCACTTCCAAATATACTAGCGGGAGGGCCAGTTACAATGAGCAGTTCTTC. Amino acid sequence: CATSKYTSGRASYNEQFF.

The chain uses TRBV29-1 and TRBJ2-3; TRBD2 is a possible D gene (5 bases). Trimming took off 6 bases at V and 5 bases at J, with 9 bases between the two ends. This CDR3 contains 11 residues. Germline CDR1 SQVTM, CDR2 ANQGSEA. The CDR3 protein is CSVRGIDTQYF. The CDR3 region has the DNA TGCAGCGTCCGAGGGATAGATACGCAGTATTTT.

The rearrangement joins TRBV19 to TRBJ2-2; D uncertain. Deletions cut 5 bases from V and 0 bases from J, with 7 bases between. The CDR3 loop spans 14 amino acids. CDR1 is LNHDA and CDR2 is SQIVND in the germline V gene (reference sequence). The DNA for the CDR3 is TGTGCCAGTAGTTCGGGTTCGAACACCGGGGAGCTGTTTTTT. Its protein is CASSSGSNTGELFF.

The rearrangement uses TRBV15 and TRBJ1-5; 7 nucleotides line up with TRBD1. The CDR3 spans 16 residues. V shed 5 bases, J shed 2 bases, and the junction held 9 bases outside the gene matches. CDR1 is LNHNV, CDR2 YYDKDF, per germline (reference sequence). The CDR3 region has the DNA TGTGCCACCAGCGAAACAAGACAGGGCGGCAATCAGCCCCAGCATTTT. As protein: CATSETRQGGNQPQHF.

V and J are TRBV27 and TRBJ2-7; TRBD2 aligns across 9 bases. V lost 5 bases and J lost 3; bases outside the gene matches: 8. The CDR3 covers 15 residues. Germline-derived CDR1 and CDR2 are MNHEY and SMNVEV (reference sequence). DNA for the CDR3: TGTGCCAGCAGTGCCGCCGGGACTAGCTACTACGAGCAGTACTTC. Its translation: CASSAAGTSYYEQYF.

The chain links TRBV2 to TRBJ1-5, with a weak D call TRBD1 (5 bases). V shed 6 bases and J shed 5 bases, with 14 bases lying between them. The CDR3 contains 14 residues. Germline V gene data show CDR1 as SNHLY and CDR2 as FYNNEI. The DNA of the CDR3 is TGTGCCAGCAGGCATGACAGCGAGGATCAGCCCCAGCATTTT. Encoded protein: CASRHDSEDQPQHF.

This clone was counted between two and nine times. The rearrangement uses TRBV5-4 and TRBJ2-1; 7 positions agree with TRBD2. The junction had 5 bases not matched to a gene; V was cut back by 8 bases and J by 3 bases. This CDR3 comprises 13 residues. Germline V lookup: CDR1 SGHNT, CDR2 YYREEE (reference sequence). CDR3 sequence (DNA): TGTGCCAGTAGCCGGGGGGACTACAATGAGCAGTTCTTC. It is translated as CASSRGDYNEQFF.